This T cell receptor (beta chain) was recorded in a study of T cells in Graves' hyperthyroidism and ophthalmopathy. Stability of Graves' hyperthyroidism was defined as absent ophthalmopathy progression within 18 months. Researchers barred patients who had uncontrolled infection, other autoimmune disease, pregnancy or lactation. The diagnoses drew upon clinical symptoms, serum thyroxine and TRAb, thyroid ultrasound and orbital computed tomography. Study conclusions and caveats: Most clonotypes that expanded in the thyroid above 0.001 also showed up in blood.

This clonotype was seen at least ten times. What it binds is not known. RNA transcripts served as the template for amplifying TCR beta CDR3 regions. Primed by the HTBI set, a first-round RT-PCR was run on the TCR CDR3. Each CDR3 protein gets one entry after TCRdb re-called the multiplex PCR reads with MiXCR. The data contain around 540,000 distinct CDR3 sequences, 40% to 55% of them singletons. Germline V gene data show CDR1 as MGHDK and CDR2 as SYGVNS. V trimming: 7 bases; J trimming: 5 bases; junction bases outside the gene matches: 10. CDR3 size: 14 residues. Sequenced sample: peripheral blood or thyroid tissue (not recorded which). This clonotype was sampled from a woman aged 18-29 years with Graves' hyperthyroidism. The chain carries TRBV25-1 and TRBJ1-1; TRBD1 matches at 7 bases. The CDR3: CASKLTGEGTEAFF. DNA for the CDR3: TGTGCCAGCAAACTCACAGGGGAGGGAACTGAAGCTTTCTTT.